The rows below give T cell receptor beta chains drawn from one sample of a study of shared clonotypes between healthy human individuals. Sequencing was performed with immunoSEQ multiplex PCR; in TCRdb, only in-frame clones are kept and a portion is missing. The data contain some 2 million clones, approximately 95% of them seen just once; the ten biggest clones take up approximately 0.13%. The sample consisted of naive CD4+ T cells sorted from blood. These receptors came from a man between 18 and 35 years old in good health. CDR3s include the opening cysteine and the closing phenylalanine or tryptophan. A D gene is named only where the DNA matches it firmly. The size field is filled for only some rows; it gives once, few, many or a size class.

- | TRBJ2-5 | TRBV2 | once | TGTGCCAGCACCCCGCCAGTAGAGACCCAGTACTTC | CASTPPVETQYF
TRBD2 | TRBJ2-3 | TRBV5-1 | once | TGCGCCAGTGCGACTAGCGGGGACACAGATACGCAGTATTTT | CASATSGDTDTQYF
TRBD1 | TRBJ2-5 | TRBV7-6 | - | TGTGCCAGCAGCTTAGGGACAGGGTTAGGTCGGGAGACCCAGTACTTC | CASSLGTGLGRETQYF
- | TRBJ1-1 | TRBV18 | once | TGTGCCAGCTCACCCTCCCACGGGAGCACTGAAGCTTTCTTT | CASSPSHGSTEAFF
- | TRBJ1-1 | TRBV20-1 | - | TGCAGTGCTAGAGATGAAGGAGAAGCTTTCTTT | CSARDEGEAFF
- | TRBJ1-6 | TRBV5-5 | - | TGTGCCAGCAGCTTTTCAGGCAGTAGGGCCCCGGCGGGTAATTCACCCCTCCACTTT | CASSFSGSRAPAGNSPLHF
- | TRBJ1-6 | TRBV6-4 | - | TGTGCCAGCAGTGACTACTCAGGGATTGGTTCACCCCTCCACTTT | CASSDYSGIGSPLHF
- | TRBJ1-2 | TRBV4-1 | - | TGCGCCAGCAGCCAAGAAACAGGTTTAACTAACTATGGCTACACCTTC | CASSQETGLTNYGYTF
- | TRBJ2-7 | TRBV2 | - | TGTGCCAGCAGTGTGGGTTCCTACGAGCAGTACTTC | CASSVGSYEQYF
- | TRBJ1-2 | TRBV4-3 | - | TGCGCCAGCAGCCAAACAAAAGACAGTCTCTCTGGCTACACCTTC | CASSQTKDSLSGYTF
TRBD1 | TRBJ2-3 | TRBV30 | - | TGTGCCTGGTCACAGGGGGGCAAAACAGATACGCAGTATTTT | CAWSQGGKTDTQYF
TRBD2 | TRBJ2-1 | TRBV7-9 | - | TGTGCCAGCAGCTTAGCAGCGGGAGGGCCCGTTGAGCAGTTCTTC | CASSLAAGGPVEQFF
- | TRBJ1-5 | TRBV21-1 | - | TGTGCCAGCAGCAAAGACCGGGGGGCCCTTAATCAGCCCCAGCATTTT | CASSKDRGALNQPQHF
- | TRBJ2-7 | TRBV6-5 | - | TGTGCCAGCAGTTACACAGGGGAGGGGTCCGAGCAGTACTTC | CASSYTGEGSEQYF
TRBD2 | TRBJ2-5 | TRBV7-2 | - | TGTGCCAGCAGCTTAGCACCGGGGGGAGAGACCCAGTACTTC | CASSLAPGGETQYF
- | TRBJ1-5 | TRBV28 | - | TGTGCCAGCAGTTTGATCGACAGGATCGGTCAGCCCCAGCATTTT | CASSLIDRIGQPQHF
- | TRBJ1-6 | TRBV18 | - | TGTGCCAGCTCATTCGGGGGCGACTCACCCCTCCACTTT | CASSFGGDSPLHF
- | TRBJ2-1 | TRBV7-2 | - | TGTGCCAGCAGCCCACTTTCGGAGCAGTTCTTC | CASSPLSEQFF
TRBD1 | TRBJ2-7 | TRBV30 | - | TGTGCCTGGAGTCGGCCAGGGGGTACCTACGAGCAGTACTTC | CAWSRPGGTYEQYF
- | TRBJ2-4 | TRBV10-3 | - | TGTGCCATCAGTGAGTTGGCCGAGGCTTCGGCCAAAAACATTCAGTACTTC | CAISELAEASAKNIQYF
- | TRBJ2-4 | TRBV11-1 | - | TGTGCCAGCAGCACGTCAAGCGGCATTCAGTACTTC | CASSTSSGIQYF
- | TRBJ1-2 | TRBV7-9 | - | TGTGCCAGCAGCTTAGGTACAGGGAAGGACTTCTATGGCTACACCTTC | CASSLGTGKDFYGYTF
- | TRBJ1-2 | TRBV5-1 | - | TGCGCCAGCAGCAATGATAACTATGGCTACACCTTC | CASSNDNYGYTF
TRBD1 | TRBJ1-2 | TRBV30 | - | TGTGCCTGGAGTCCCCCTAACAGGGGATCGGGCTATGGCTACACCTTC | CAWSPPNRGSGYGYTF
- | TRBJ2-7 | TRBV7-2 | - | TGTGCCAGCAGCTTAGGGCAGGGGAACTACGAGCAGTACTTC | CASSLGQGNYEQYF
- | TRBJ2-3 | TRBV7-2 | - | TGTGCCAGCAGCTTACTGGCTTCTAGCACAGATACGCAGTATTTT | CASSLLASSTDTQYF
TRBD2 | TRBJ2-3 | TRBV18 | - | TGTGCCAGCTCACCCGCTAGCGGATATCCCGATACGCAGTATTTT | CASSPASGYPDTQYF
- | TRBJ1-4 | TRBV6-5 | - | TGTGCCAGCAGTTACTCAGACATCGGGGAAAAACTGTTTTTT | CASSYSDIGEKLFF
TRBD1 | TRBJ2-7 | TRBV6-1 | - | TGTGCCAGCAGCCAAGGGGGACAGGTACCCTACGAGCAGTACTTC | CASSQGGQVPYEQYF
- | TRBJ2-5 | TRBV5-4 | - | TGTGCCAGCAGCTTTCCCGGACTGATCCAAGAGACCCAGTACTTC | CASSFPGLIQETQYF
- | TRBJ1-1 | TRBV7-2 | - | TGTGCCAGCAGCTTAGCCGGGGGCAGGGTGCCCGCTTTCTTT | CASSLAGGRVPAFF
TRBD1 | TRBJ1-2 | TRBV5-1 | - | TGCGCCAGCAGCTTGGGACAGGGCGTTGGCTACACCTTC | CASSLGQGVGYTF
- | TRBJ2-3 | TRBV5-1 | - | TGCGCCAGCAGCTTGGGAGGGGCCGGCACAGATACGCAGTATTTT | CASSLGGAGTDTQYF
TRBD1 | TRBJ1-5 | TRBV7-9 | once | TGTGCCAGCAGCCACCACGGGACAGGGATAAATCAGCCCCAGCATTTT | CASSHHGTGINQPQHF